Following are 30 T cell receptor beta chains from one sample sequenced in a study of blood T cell repertoires in COVID-19. Clones were sequenced by immunoSEQ multiplex PCR, and TCRdb holds only the in-frame ones, with some missing. The data show 140,000 to 150,000 clones, with over 70% seen just once and roughly 35% held by the top ten. Material for sequencing was peripheral blood. These receptor sequences come from a middle-aged man who had recovered from COVID-19.

The rearrangement links TRBV5-1 to TRBJ1-2; tentative D call: TRBD1 (6 bases). The CDR3 loop spans 15 amino acids. V was shortened by 4 bases and J by 5 bases, with 18 bases between the two germline ends. Germline assignment: CDR1 SGHRS and CDR2 YFSETQ. The CDR3: CASSTIQGAQYGYTF. For the CDR3, the DNA is TGCGCCAGCAGCACAATACAGGGCGCTCAGTATGGCTACACCTTC.

The chain combines TRBV7-2 with TRBJ2-3; 9 positions agree with TRBD2. Losses at the gene ends were 4 bases for V and 5 bases for J; bases not matched to a gene: 10. The CDR3 has 16 residues. Per the germline V gene, CDR1 is SGHTA and CDR2 is FQGNSA. CDR3 sequence: CASSSPAGGSGDTQYF. CDR3 bases: TGTGCCAGCAGCTCACCTGCGGGGGGGTCGGGAGATACGCAGTATTTT.

V gene TRBV7-9 combines with J gene TRBJ1-3; 8 nucleotides line up with TRBD1. Trimming removed 5 bases from V and 0 bases from J; junction bases left unmatched: 6. The CDR3 loop spans 16 amino acids. The germline gives CDR1 SEHNR, CDR2 FQNEAQ (reference sequence). In nucleotides, the CDR3 is TGTGCCAGCAGCCAAGGGACAGGCTTCTCTGGAAACACCATATATTTT. Translating gives CASSQGTGFSGNTIYF.

The V gene is TRBV9, the J gene TRBJ2-2; a possible D gene is TRBD2 (6 bases). Per the germline V gene, CDR1 is SGDLS and CDR2 is YYNGEE. V was trimmed by 3 bases and J by 1 base, leaving 7 bases between them. The CDR3 extends over 14 amino acids. CDR3 sequence: CASSAGGNTGELFF. As DNA, the CDR3 is TGTGCCAGCAGCGCCGGGGGGAACACCGGGGAGCTGTTTTTT. The complete variable domain, with remaining parts taken from reference TRBV9 and TRBJ2-2, reads DSGVTQTPKHLITATGQRVTLRCSPRSGDLSVYWYQQSLDQGLQFLIQYYNGEERAKGNILERFSAQQFPDLHSELNLSSLELGDSALYFCASSAGGNTGELFFGEGSRLTVL.

This chain connects TRBV3-1 (or the pseudogene TRBV3-2) to TRBJ1-1, with unresolved D. The CDR3 is 15 amino acids. V was pared by 4 bases and J by 3 bases, with 15 bases between. In germline, CDR1 is LGHDT, CDR2 YNNKEL (reference sequence). CDR3 region: CASSPAMGRYTEAFF. CDR3 bases: TGTGCCAGCAGCCCGGCCATGGGCAGGTACACTGAAGCTTTCTTT.

The genes are TRBV11-2 and TRBJ2-3; 9 bases align to TRBD2. Germline lookup yields CDR1 SGHAT and CDR2 FQNNGV. Trimming removed 0 bases from V and 1 base from J; junction bases left unmatched: 11. CDR3 length: 19 residues. The CDR3 nucleotides read TGTGCCAGCAGCTTAGAGATAGTCGCGGGGGGGCAGGGCACAGATACGCAGTATTTT. Its translation: CASSLEIVAGGQGTDTQYF.

The gene calls are TRBV7-2 and TRBJ1-3; D is ambiguous. V lost 5 bases to trimming and J lost 4 bases, with 12 bases between them. There are 14 residues in the CDR3. Per the germline V gene, CDR1 is SGHTA and CDR2 is FQGNSA. Written as DNA, the CDR3 is TGTGCCAGCAGCGTTAGGACGGGAGGAAACACCATATATTTT. Protein: CASSVRTGGNTIYF.

CDR3 amino acids: CASSHMDLAESWRETQYF. The CDR3 nucleotides are TGCGCCAGCAGCCATATGGACTTAGCGGAGAGTTGGCGAGAGACCCAGTACTTC. V and J are TRBV4-1 and TRBJ2-5, with a tentative D call TRBD2 (6 bases). Germline V lookup: CDR1 MGHRA, CDR2 YSYEKL. CDR3 length equals 18 residues. V dropped 3 bases and J dropped 4 bases, with 24 bases sitting between them.

Here the CDR3 DNA reads TGTGCCAGCAGCTTGGAAAGGGGGGAAAAACTGTTTTTT. It translates to CASSLERGEKLFF. This chain uses TRBV5-4 with TRBJ1-4, with D possibly matching TRBD1 (6 bases). The CDR3 is made up of 13 amino acids. The germline V and J ends were trimmed by 0 bases and 8 bases, with 8 bases remaining between them. CDR1 SGHNT and CDR2 YYREEE come from the germline V gene (reference sequence).

This clone was detected once. The chain is built from TRBV6-1 and TRBJ2-1, with 9 bases identical to TRBD1. This CDR3 has 15 residues. V shed 0 bases, J shed 13 bases, and the junction held 10 bases outside the gene matches. Germline V gene data show CDR1 as MNHNS and CDR2 as SASEGT. CDR3: CASSEAEGTGNAQFF. CDR3 in DNA: TGTGCCAGCAGTGAAGCGGAAGGGACAGGGAATGCACAGTTCTTC.

The CDR3 reads CASSYAPRGGNYGYTF. CDR3 in DNA: TGTGCCAGCAGTTACGCCCCCCGAGGGGGTAACTATGGCTACACCTTC. The chain carries TRBV6-2 or TRBV6-3 and TRBJ1-2; D may be TRBD1 (6 bases). The CDR3 totals 16 residues. CDR1 MNHEY and CDR2 SVGEGT come from the germline V gene. Trimming left V 2 bases short and J 1 base short, with 14 bases between.

V gene TRBV30 combines with J gene TRBJ2-1, with D possibly TRBD2 on 5 matching bases. V was clipped by 0 bases and J by 6 bases, with 15 bases between them. CDR1 and CDR2 from the germline V gene are GTSNPN and SVGIG (reference sequence). The CDR3 loop spans 15 amino acids. The CDR3 is CAWSVGQDFFNEQFF. As DNA, the CDR3 is TGTGCCTGGAGTGTAGGTCAGGACTTTTTCAATGAGCAGTTCTTC. The full variable domain, completed using reference TRBV30 and TRBJ2-1, is SQTIHQWPATLVQPVGSPLSLECTVEGTSNPNLYWYRQAAGRGLQLLFYSVGIGQISSEVPQNLSASRPQDRQFILSSKKLLLSDSGFYLCAWSVGQDFFNEQFFGPGTRLTVL.

This clone has only a few counts. This chain connects TRBV19 to TRBJ2-2; D is possibly TRBD2 (5 bases). V was shortened by 6 bases and J by 1 base, with 9 bases between the two germline ends. The V gene's germline CDR1 is LNHDA and CDR2 SQIVND (reference sequence). The length of the CDR3 is 14 residues. This chain's CDR3 is CASSPGLNTGELFF. As DNA, the CDR3 is TGTGCCAGTAGCCCCGGACTGAACACCGGGGAGCTGTTTTTT. The full variable domain, in which reference TRBV19 and TRBJ2-2 provide the parts outside the CDR3, is DGGITQSPKYLFRKEGQNVTLSCEQNLNHDAMYWYRQDPGQGLRLIYYSQIVNDFQKGDIAEGYSVSREKKESFPLTVTSAQKNPTAFYLCASSPGLNTGELFFGEGSRLTVL.

This chain connects TRBV6-5 to TRBJ1-5, with 9 bases matching TRBD1. This CDR3 has 14 residues. CDR1 and CDR2 (germline): MNHEY, SVGAGI. The ends lost 6 bases at V and 6 bases at J; junction bases unmatched: 6. The CDR3 DNA reads as TGTGCCAGCAGCCTACAGGGGGCGAGTCAGCCCCAGCATTTT. It is translated as CASSLQGASQPQHF.

This chain links TRBV11-2 with TRBJ1-2; a weak D match, TRBD1 (6 bases). The CDR3 contains 13 residues. The germline V gene has CDR1 SGHAT and CDR2 FQNNGV. Trimming left V 2 bases short and J 11 bases short, with 15 bases between. In nucleotides, the CDR3 is TGTGCCAGCAGCTTATCCCAGCCCCAGGGGTACACCTTC. Translation: CASSLSQPQGYTF.

The gene calls are TRBV5-6 and TRBJ1-5; 7 bases line up with TRBD1. CDR3 length: 15 residues. Germline V gene sequence: CDR1 SGHDT, CDR2 YYEEEE. J gave up 5 bases and V 4 bases, and 9 bases lay outside the gene matches. CDR3 nucleotide sequence: TGTGCCAGCAGCAGGGCAGGGGGAAGGGATCAGCCCCAGCATTTT. Protein product: CASSRAGGRDQPQHF.

The V call is TRBV9, the J call TRBJ1-6; TRBD1 aligns across 8 bases. The CDR3 loop spans 16 amino acids. The germline CDR1 and CDR2 sequences are SGDLS and YYNGEE. V lost 3 bases to trimming and J lost 6 bases; unmatched junction nucleotides: 8. CDR3 sequence (DNA): TGTGCCAGCAGCGCATCAGGGGGCGCCTCTAATTCACCCCTCCACTTT. As protein: CASSASGGASNSPLHF. Using reference TRBV9 and TRBJ1-6 for the parts outside the CDR3, the full variable domain is DSGVTQTPKHLITATGQRVTLRCSPRSGDLSVYWYQQSLDQGLQFLIQYYNGEERAKGNILERFSAQQFPDLHSELNLSSLELGDSALYFCASSASGGASNSPLHFGNGTRLTVT.

This sequence joins TRBV2 and TRBJ1-1, with D maybe TRBD1 (5 bases). This CDR3 contains 13 residues. With 4 bases removed from V and 1 base from J, the gap between germline ends came to 7 bases. Germline-derived CDR1 and CDR2 are SNHLY and FYNNEI. The CDR3 is CASSGGGNTEAFF. The CDR3 DNA follows: TGTGCCAGCAGTGGGGGCGGGAACACTGAAGCTTTCTTT.

The gene calls are TRBV25-1 and TRBJ2-3; TRBD2 matches at 7 bases. The ends lost 3 bases at V and 5 bases at J; junction bases unmatched: 8. The length of the CDR3 is 15 residues. Per germline, CDR1 MGHDK and CDR2 SYGVNS. The chain's CDR3 is CASSEPAGRGDTQYF. The CDR3, as DNA: TGTGCCAGCAGTGAGCCAGCGGGGAGGGGAGATACGCAGTATTTT.

The chain has TRBV5-4 and TRBJ1-1, with 7 bases identical to TRBD1. Trimming removed 4 bases from V and 6 bases from J; junction bases left unmatched: 6. Germline lookup yields CDR1 SGHNT and CDR2 YYREEE (reference sequence). This CDR3 has 13 residues. CDR3 region: CASSVTGDPEAFF. CDR3 DNA sequence: TGTGCCAGCAGCGTCACAGGGGACCCTGAAGCTTTCTTT.

This clone came up once. V and J are TRBV6-5 and TRBJ1-2; TRBD1 aligns across 9 bases. Trimming took 7 bases from V and 5 from J; bases not matched to a gene: 8. CDR3 length: 14 residues. Germline CDR1 is MNHEY and CDR2 is SVGAGI. This CDR3 is CASKGTGRGYGYTF. DNA of the CDR3: TGTGCCAGCAAGGGGACAGGGCGAGGGTATGGCTACACCTTC.

This chain joins TRBV19 and TRBJ1-3; D is possibly TRBD1 (6 bases). The ends were cut back, 3 bases at V and 2 bases at J, with 8 bases in the middle. The germline V gene encodes CDR1 LNHDA and CDR2 SQIVND (reference sequence). The CDR3 length is 14 residues. The CDR3 DNA is TGTGCCAGTAGTATCGGACAGCCTGGAAACACCATATATTTT. Translated: CASSIGQPGNTIYF.

The chain is built from TRBV14 and TRBJ2-5; the match to TRBD2 covers 8 bases. The CDR3 totals 19 residues. Germline V gene lookup returns CDR1 SGHDN and CDR2 FVKESK. The V and J ends lost 0 bases and 5 bases, in that order; junction bases with no gene match: 17. The CDR3 reads CASSQDFGGFRGGRETQYF. CDR3 in DNA: TGTGCCAGCAGCCAAGATTTTGGAGGCTTTCGGGGGGGCCGTGAGACCCAGTACTTC. The full variable domain, completed using reference TRBV14 and TRBJ2-5, is EAGVTQFPSHSVIEKGQTVTLRCDPISGHDNLYWYRRVMGKEIKFLLHFVKESKQDESGMPNNRFLAERTGGTYSTLKVQPAELEDSGVYFCASSQDFGGFRGGRETQYFGPGTRLLVL.

The V and J genes are TRBV4-3 and TRBJ1-2; 7 nucleotides match TRBD1. The CDR3 extends over 15 amino acids. Unmatched junction bases numbered 5, after V lost 4 bases and J lost 0 bases. Germline V gene sequence: CDR1 LGHNA, CDR2 YSLEER. In DNA form, the CDR3 reads TGCGCCAGCAGCCCCCGGGACAGTCCTAACTATGGCTACACCTTC. Amino acid sequence: CASSPRDSPNYGYTF.

The chain employs TRBV7-8 and TRBJ1-4; perhaps TRBD1 as D (5 bases). V was clipped by 2 bases and J by 4 bases, with 11 bases between them. Germline V gene sequence: CDR1 SGHVS, CDR2 FQNEAQ. The CDR3 contains 15 residues. As DNA, the CDR3 is TGTGCCAGCAGCTTATTAACAGGCAATAATGAAAAACTGTTTTTT. Translated, it gives CASSLLTGNNEKLFF.

CDR3 residues: CASSLPGQGVTEAFF. In DNA form, the CDR3 reads TGTGCCAGCAGCCTACCGGGACAGGGGGTTACTGAAGCTTTCTTT. The V and J genes are TRBV5-4 and TRBJ1-1; 11 bases are a match to TRBD1. In germline, CDR1 is SGHNT, CDR2 YYREEE (reference sequence). This CDR3 is built from 15 residues. Unmatched junction bases numbered 7, after V lost 4 bases and J lost 5 bases.

CDR3 residues: CASSLAGAGAYAAYGYTF. The CDR3 coding sequence is TGTGCCAGCAGCTTAGCTGGGGCAGGGGCTTATGCGGCCTATGGCTACACCTTC. This chain links TRBV7-2 with TRBJ1-2; a weak D match, TRBD1 (6 bases). The CDR3 totals 18 residues. Germline CDR1 reads SGHTA; CDR2 reads FQGNSA. V was trimmed by 0 bases and J by 4 bases, leaving 21 bases between them.

This rearrangement joins TRBV2 to TRBJ2-7; no clear D gene. Trimming took 7 bases from V and 0 from J, leaving 16 bases between them. Germline CDR1 is SNHLY and CDR2 is FYNNEI. The CDR3 covers 15 residues. The CDR3 protein is CASKLEAPSSYEQYF. CDR3 coding DNA: TGTGCCAGCAAGCTCGAGGCCCCCAGCTCCTACGAGCAGTACTTC.

This chain uses TRBV11-2 with TRBJ1-1; D call uncertain. The CDR3 is 13 amino acids. V shed 2 bases and J shed 3 bases, with 7 bases lying between them. The germline CDR1 and CDR2 sequences are SGHAT and FQNNGV. This CDR3 reads CASSLFRDTEAFF. The CDR3 nucleotides are TGTGCCAGCAGCTTATTCCGGGACACTGAAGCTTTCTTT. The whole variable domain, remainder taken from reference TRBV11-2 and TRBJ1-1, is EAGVAQSPRYKIIEKRQSVAFWCNPISGHATLYWYQQILGQGPKLLIQFQNNGVVDDSQLPKDRFSAERLKGVDSTLKIQPAKLEDSAVYLCASSLFRDTEAFFGQGTRLTVV.

The chain recombines TRBV13 with TRBJ2-5; 7 bases map to TRBD1. CDR3 size: 15 residues. The germline V gene encodes CDR1 PRHDT and CDR2 FYEKMQ (reference sequence). V shed 5 bases, J shed 2 bases, and the junction held 8 bases outside the gene matches. This CDR3 is CASSPRDSGQETQYF. CDR3 nucleotides: TGTGCCAGCAGCCCCCGGGACAGTGGGCAAGAGACCCAGTACTTC.